The 27 T cell receptor beta chains presented below share a single source sample, sequenced in a study of OX40 agonist ivuxolimab in advanced cancers. The method was immunoSEQ multiplex PCR; TCRdb's version includes in-frame clones alone and lacks a portion of them. The sample lists about 77,000 clones, roughly 90% occurring once. This sample comprised CD4+ or CD8+ T cells sorted from blood, obtained in a trial of the OX40 agonist ivuxolimab. Receptor source: an adult with an advanced solid tumor such as melanoma, head and neck, liver or kidney cancer.

The gene calls are TRBV5-1 and TRBJ2-7; 13 bases align to TRBD2. This CDR3 spans 16 amino acids. Germline trimming cut 2 bases from V and 5 bases from J; bases unmatched to any gene: 7. The germline gives CDR1 SGHRS, CDR2 YFSETQ. The CDR3 DNA reads as TGCGCCAGCAGCTTCGGACTAGCGGGAGTACTCCACGAGCAGTACTTC. Translated, it gives CASSFGLAGVLHEQYF.

The chain combines TRBV5-4 with TRBJ2-1, with 7 bases that match TRBD2. The length of the CDR3 is 14 residues. Trimming at V came to 0 bases and at J to 4 bases, leaving 1 base not matched to a gene. Germline V CDR1 and CDR2: SGHNT, YYREEE (reference sequence). In DNA form, the CDR3 reads TGTGCCAGCAGCTTGGAAGCGGGGTACAATGAGCAGTTCTTC. It translates to CASSLEAGYNEQFF.

The chain is built from TRBV28 and TRBJ2-1; TRBD1 is a possible D gene (5 bases). Trimming removed 6 bases at V and 8 bases at J, with 17 bases between. This CDR3 has 14 residues. Per the germline V gene, CDR1 is MDHEN and CDR2 is SYDVKM. CDR3 sequence reads: CASRMGLSRDEQFF. The CDR3 nucleotides read TGTGCCAGCAGAATGGGGCTCTCCCGTGATGAGCAGTTCTTC. Drawing the rest from reference TRBV28 and TRBJ2-1, the complete variable domain is DVKVTQSSRYLVKRTGEKVFLECVQDMDHENMFWYRQDPGLGLRLIYFSYDVKMKEKGDIPEGYSVSREKKERFSLILESASTNQTSMYLCASRMGLSRDEQFFGPGTRLTVL.

CDR3 nucleotide sequence: TGTGCCAGCAGCTTTTTGACGGATAGTAACACTGAAGCTTTCTTT. It codes for CASSFLTDSNTEAFF. The V gene is TRBV5-4, the J gene TRBJ1-1; D is unclear. Trimming left V 2 bases short and J 2 bases short, with 13 bases between. The CDR3 length is 15 residues. The germline V gene has CDR1 SGHNT and CDR2 YYREEE (reference sequence).

V and J are TRBV5-4 and TRBJ2-1; D is ambiguous. The CDR3 consists of 15 residues. Germline assignment: CDR1 SGHNT and CDR2 YYREEE (reference sequence). The V end was cut by 5 bases, the J end by 10 bases, with 22 bases between. CDR3 sequence (DNA): TGTGCCAGCAGTTACTTAGCCCTCAGCCCAAGCGAGCAGTTCTTC. Translated: CASSYLALSPSEQFF.

The rearrangement links TRBV5-1 to TRBJ2-3, with 7 bases that match TRBD1. This CDR3 region has 16 residues. The trim removed 4 bases at V and 1 base at J, leaving 9 bases unmatched. Germline V gene lookup returns CDR1 SGHRS and CDR2 YFSETQ. CDR3 residues: CASSPNRGRGTDTQYF. CDR3 sequence (DNA): TGCGCCAGCAGCCCAAACAGGGGCCGGGGCACAGATACGCAGTATTTT.

This sequence joins TRBV6-5 and TRBJ2-1, with 8 nucleotides matching TRBD1. The J segment lost 8 bases and the V segment lost 0 bases, leaving 3 bases of the junction unmatched. CDR3 length: 14 amino acids. Looked up from germline, CDR1 is MNHEY and CDR2 is SVGAGI. The DNA of the CDR3 is TGTGCCAGCAGTTACTCGGACAGGGCGGATGAGCAGTTCTTC. Translated, it gives CASSYSDRADEQFF.

This chain joins TRBV10-3 and TRBJ1-2; TRBD1 matches at 7 bases. Germline-derived CDR1 and CDR2 are ENHRY and SYGVKD. V lost 4 bases and J lost 4; bases outside the gene matches: 3. The CDR3 is 13 amino acids. The CDR3 DNA follows: TGTGCCATCAGTGTCCAGGGGGGCTATGGCTACACCTTC. This gives the protein CAISVQGGYGYTF.

The chain's CDR3 is CASSGKGTPTYEQYF. For the CDR3, the DNA is TGTGCCAGCAGCGGGAAGGGGACACCGACCTACGAGCAGTACTTC. The chain recombines TRBV6-5 with TRBJ2-7, with D perhaps matching TRBD1 (6 bases). The CDR3 length is 15 residues. CDR1 and CDR2 (germline): MNHEY, SVGAGI. The V end lost 6 bases, the J end lost 2 bases, and 17 bases lay between the germline ends.

This clone was seen a few times. The genes are TRBV11-2 and TRBJ2-7; D is unresolved. CDR1 SGHAT and CDR2 FQNNGV come from the germline V gene. The CDR3 covers 13 residues. Deletions cut 1 base from V and 4 bases from J, with 8 bases between. CDR3 protein: CASSLGSWYEQYF. The CDR3 bases are TGTGCCAGCAGCTTAGGGTCGTGGTACGAGCAGTACTTC. Full variable domain (missing parts from reference TRBV11-2 and TRBJ2-7): EAGVAQSPRYKIIEKRQSVAFWCNPISGHATLYWYQQILGQGPKLLIQFQNNGVVDDSQLPKDRFSAERLKGVDSTLKIQPAKLEDSAVYLCASSLGSWYEQYFGPGTRLTVT.

The V gene is TRBV9, the J gene TRBJ1-1, with 7 bases lining up with TRBD1. V was pared by 4 bases and J by 2 bases, with 8 bases of the junction left unmatched. Germline CDR1 and CDR2: SGDLS and YYNGEE. This CDR3 contains 15 residues. CDR3 sequence reads: CASSRGQSLNTEAFF. The CDR3 bases are TGTGCCAGCAGCAGGGGACAGTCACTCAACACTGAAGCTTTCTTT.

The chain joins TRBV27 to TRBJ2-3; TRBD2 matches 13 bases. Germline CDR1 is MNHEY and CDR2 is SMNVEV (reference sequence). J gave up 4 bases and V 3 bases, and 4 bases lay outside the gene matches. The CDR3 runs to 16 residues. CDR3 in amino acids: CASSFWTSGSPDTQYF. DNA for the CDR3: TGTGCCAGCAGTTTTTGGACTAGCGGGAGTCCAGATACGCAGTATTTT.

This chain connects TRBV28 to TRBJ2-5, with a weak D call TRBD2 (5 bases). V was cut by 10 bases and J by 5 bases, with 11 bases left in between. Germline lookup yields CDR1 MDHEN and CDR2 SYDVKM. The CDR3 sequence is 11 residues long. This CDR3 reads CATRWRETQYF. In DNA form, the CDR3 reads TGTGCCACCCGGTGGAGGGAGACCCAGTACTTC. The entire variable domain, with the rest obtained from reference TRBV28 and TRBJ2-5, is as follows: DVKVTQSSRYLVKRTGEKVFLECVQDMDHENMFWYRQDPGLGLRLIYFSYDVKMKEKGDIPEGYSVSREKKERFSLILESASTNQTSMYLCATRWRETQYFGPGTRLLVL.

The chain employs TRBV2 and TRBJ2-1; D perhaps matches TRBD1 (6 bases). Trimming removed 0 bases at V and 9 bases at J, with 12 bases between. This CDR3 comprises 14 residues. From germline, CDR1 is SNHLY and CDR2 FYNNEI. The CDR3 DNA sequence: TGTGCCAGCAGTGAAGCGAGGCAGGGGACTGAGCAGTTCTTC. Amino acid sequence: CASSEARQGTEQFF. The full variable domain, in which reference TRBV2 and TRBJ2-1 provide the parts outside the CDR3, is EPEVTQTPSHQVTQMGQEVILRCVPISNHLYFYWYRQILGQKVEFLVSFYNNEISEKSEIFDDQFSVERPDGSNFTLKIRSTKLEDSAMYFCASSEARQGTEQFFGPGTRLTVL.

As for this clone: Its ends do not fully match the called genes, so a read error is possible. The V and J genes are TRBV6-4 and TRBJ2-1; D might be TRBD2 (5 bases). Germline lookup yields CDR1 MRHNA and CDR2 SNTAGT. The CDR3 totals 12 residues. The CDR3 DNA sequence: TGTGCCAGCAGGGACTTGAACAATGAGCAGTTCTTC. It yields the protein CASRDLNNEQFF.

The table lists this clone with a few counts. V gene TRBV25-1 combines with J gene TRBJ2-5; no definite D call. The V end lost 6 bases, the J end lost 4 bases, and 9 bases lay between the germline ends. The CDR3 loop spans 12 amino acids. Looked up from germline, CDR1 is MGHDK and CDR2 is SYGVNS. This CDR3 reads CASRWELETQYF. As DNA, the CDR3 is TGTGCCAGCAGGTGGGAACTAGAGACCCAGTACTTC.

For the CDR3, the DNA is TGTGCCAGCAGCTTAGTCGGGGGAGTCAACAATGAGCAGTTCTTC. Protein sequence: CASSLVGGVNNEQFF. The V gene is TRBV7-2, the J gene TRBJ2-1, with D maybe TRBD2 (6 bases). The CDR3 covers 15 residues. Per germline, CDR1 SGHTA and CDR2 FQGNSA. The V end lost 1 base, the J end lost 5 bases, and 12 bases lay between the germline ends.

The chain combines TRBV5-5 with TRBJ1-1; D is unclear. The CDR3 is 11 amino acids. The ends were cut back, 0 bases at V and 4 bases at J, with 1 base in the middle. Germline V gene lookup returns CDR1 SGHKS and CDR2 YYEKEE (reference sequence). The CDR3 DNA is TGTGCCAGCAGCTTGGGCACTGAAGCTTTCTTT. Translating it yields CASSLGTEAFF.

CDR3 DNA sequence: TGTGCCAGCAGATCGGGACAGGCGGGGGGCTACACCTTC. Amino acids: CASRSGQAGGYTF. The V gene is TRBV5-4, the J gene TRBJ1-2, with 8 bases fitting TRBD1. Looked up from germline, CDR1 is SGHNT and CDR2 is YYREEE (reference sequence). V lost 5 bases, J lost 8 bases, and 8 bases stayed unmatched. The CDR3 has 13 residues.

On this clone: Compared with germline, one end of the junction differs, possibly owing to a read error. The CDR3 spells CASTPGTGPSLGYGHTF. The CDR3 coding sequence is TGTGCCAGCACACCCGGGACAGGGCCCTCCCTCGGCTATGGCCACACCTTC. The chain couples TRBV2 to TRBJ1-2; 9 bases align to TRBD1. Per germline, CDR1 SNHLY and CDR2 FYNNEI. This CDR3 is 17 amino acids long.

On this clone: Relative to the germline gene, one junction end is altered; a read error may explain this. The rearrangement uses TRBV19 and TRBJ1-5; D perhaps matches TRBD1 (5 bases). Per germline, CDR1 LNHDA and CDR2 SQIVND (reference sequence). There are 14 residues in the CDR3. CDR3 DNA: TGTGCCAGTGGTATACGGGGGGGAAGGCAGCCCCAGCATTTT. Translation gives CASGIRGGRQPQHF.

J is TRBJ2-3 and V is TRBV9; unclear D gene. The CDR3 is 13 residues long. V shed 4 bases and J shed 6 bases, with 12 bases lying between them. Per germline, CDR1 SGDLS and CDR2 YYNGEE. This CDR3 is CASSHNTADTQYF. CDR3 in DNA: TGTGCCAGCAGCCATAACACGGCGGATACGCAGTATTTT.

J is TRBJ2-7 and V is TRBV13; TRBD1 matches at 9 bases. This CDR3 has 16 residues. V was clipped by 4 bases and J by 12 bases; unmatched bases: 19. Germline-derived CDR1 and CDR2 are PRHDT and FYEKMQ (reference sequence). The CDR3 coding sequence is TGTGCCAGCAGCTCCATCCCGGGACAGGGAAGAATGAAGGGGTACTTC. Translated: CASSSIPGQGRMKGYF.

The V gene is TRBV7-9, the J gene TRBJ2-3, with TRBD1 matching 10 bases. CDR1 is SEHNR, CDR2 FQNEAQ, per germline (reference sequence). CDR3 length: 14 residues. The CDR3, as DNA: TGTGCGCATCCCGGGACAGGGGGCACAGATACGCAGTATTTT. It specifies CAHPGTGGTDTQYF.

The chain employs TRBV6-1 and TRBJ2-1; D is unclear. The germline V gene encodes CDR1 MNHNS and CDR2 SASEGT. This CDR3 comprises 17 residues. V was clipped by 3 bases and J by 0 bases, with 15 bases between them. CDR3 in amino acids: CASSEVAGWGSYNEQFF. The CDR3 DNA reads TGTGCCAGCAGTGAGGTCGCAGGATGGGGCTCCTACAATGAGCAGTTCTTC.

The rearrangement joins TRBV10-2 to TRBJ2-6; D may be TRBD2 (6 bases). CDR1 WSHSY and CDR2 SAAADI come from the germline V gene. V was clipped by 8 bases and J by 0 bases, with 8 bases between them. This CDR3 has 14 residues. Here the CDR3 DNA reads TGCGCCAGCGGGACTTCCTCTGGGGCCAACGTCCTGACTTTC. As protein: CASGTSSGANVLTF.

The chain couples TRBV10-3 to TRBJ1-1; tentative D call: TRBD1 (5 bases). CDR3 size: 13 residues. V shed 10 bases and J shed 1 base, with 13 bases lying between them. Germline V gene lookup returns CDR1 ENHRY and CDR2 SYGVKD. The DNA of the CDR3 is TGTGCCACCGGGGGGTTAGGGAACACTGAAGCTTTCTTT. Translated: CATGGLGNTEAFF.